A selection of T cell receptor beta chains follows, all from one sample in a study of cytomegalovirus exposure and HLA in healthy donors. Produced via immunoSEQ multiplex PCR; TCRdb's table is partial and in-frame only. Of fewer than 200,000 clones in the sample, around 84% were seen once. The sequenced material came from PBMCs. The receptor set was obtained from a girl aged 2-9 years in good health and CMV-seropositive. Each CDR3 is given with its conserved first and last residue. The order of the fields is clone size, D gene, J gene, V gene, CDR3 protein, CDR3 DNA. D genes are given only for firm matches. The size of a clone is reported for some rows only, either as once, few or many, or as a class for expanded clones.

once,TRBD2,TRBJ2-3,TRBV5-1,CASSLLAGATDTQYF,TGCGCCAGCAGCCTACTAGCGGGAGCGACAGATACGCAGTATTTT
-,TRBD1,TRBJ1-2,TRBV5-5,CASRETGVMRYGYTF,TGTGCCAGCAGGGAAACAGGGGTTATGCGCTATGGCTACACCTTC
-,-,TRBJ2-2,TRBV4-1,CASSYGLLNTGELFF,TGCGCCAGCAGTTACGGACTGCTGAACACCGGGGAGCTGTTTTTT
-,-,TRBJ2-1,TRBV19,CASSNWGRGQFF,TGTGCCAGTAGTAATTGGGGGCGTGGGCAGTTCTTC
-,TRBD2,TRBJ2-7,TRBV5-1,CASSLLSGSGYEQYF,TGCGCCAGCAGCTTGTTGAGCGGGAGTGGGTACGAGCAGTACTTC
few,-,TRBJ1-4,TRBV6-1,CASTWGRNEKLFF,TGTGCCAGCACGTGGGGGAGGAATGAAAAACTGTTTTTT
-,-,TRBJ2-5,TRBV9,CASSPGGAERQETQYF,TGTGCCAGCAGCCCCGGGGGTGCGGAACGACAAGAGACCCAGTACTTC
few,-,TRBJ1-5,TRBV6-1,CASSERGRGRPQHF,TGTGCCAGCAGTGAACGGGGAAGAGGAAGGCCCCAGCATTTT
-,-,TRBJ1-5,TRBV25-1,CASSPGDSNQPQHF,TGTGCCAGCAGCCCAGGGGATAGCAATCAGCCCCAGCATTTT
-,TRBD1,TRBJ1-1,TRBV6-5,CASSYPVGTGAFEAFF,TGTGCCAGCAGTTACCCCGTCGGGACAGGAGCATTTGAAGCTTTCTTT
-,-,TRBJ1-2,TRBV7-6,CASSLKGHSLGYGYTF,TGTGCCAGCAGCCTGAAGGGACATTCCCTTGGGTATGGCTACACCTTC
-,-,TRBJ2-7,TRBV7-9,CSSSLGTYEQYF,TGTTCCAGCAGCTTAGGGACATACGAGCAGTACTTC
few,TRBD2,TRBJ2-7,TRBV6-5,CASSYSRGRAEEQYF,TGTGCCAGCAGTTACTCTCGCGGGAGGGCCGAAGAGCAGTACTTC
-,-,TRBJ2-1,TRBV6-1,CASSVFRGDSLYNEQFF,TGTGCCAGCAGTGTTTTTCGCGGGGACAGCCTTTACAATGAGCAGTTCTTC
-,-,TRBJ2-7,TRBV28,CASSLQGSSYEQYF,TGTGCCAGCAGTCTACAGGGTAGCTCCTACGAGCAGTACTTC
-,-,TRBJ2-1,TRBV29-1,CSVPYFPYNEQFF,TGCAGCGTCCCCTATTTCCCCTACAATGAGCAGTTCTTC
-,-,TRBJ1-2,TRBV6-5,CASTGGGLNYGYTF,TGTGCCAGCACGGGGGGGGGTCTGAACTATGGCTACACCTTC
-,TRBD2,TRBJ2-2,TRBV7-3,CASSSPTSGKGGGELFF,TGTGCCAGCAGCTCCCCCACTAGCGGGAAAGGTGGCGGGGAGCTGTTTTTT
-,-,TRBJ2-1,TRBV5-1,CASSPTLNEQFF,TGCGCCAGCAGCCCAACCCTAAATGAGCAGTTCTTC
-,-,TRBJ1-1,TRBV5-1,CASRDKNTEAFF,TGCGCCAGCCGGGACAAGAACACTGAAGCTTTCTTT
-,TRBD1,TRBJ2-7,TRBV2,CASILGTGSYEQYF,TGTGCCAGCATCCTCGGGACAGGGTCCTACGAGCAGTACTTC
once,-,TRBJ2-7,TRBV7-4,CASSLVSRREPYEQYF,TGTGCCAGCAGCTTAGTATCTCGTCGGGAGCCCTACGAGCAGTACTTC
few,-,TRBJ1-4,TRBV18,CASAVGVINEKLFF,TGTGCCAGCGCCGTTGGAGTTATTAATGAAAAACTGTTTTTT
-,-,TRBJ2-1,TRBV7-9,CASSFTSDRSEQFF,TGTGCCAGCAGCTTTACAAGCGACCGGAGTGAGCAGTTCTTC
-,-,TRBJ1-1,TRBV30,CAWSKKVAGLNTEAFF,TGTGCCTGGAGCAAAAAAGTAGCAGGGTTGAACACTGAAGCTTTCTTT
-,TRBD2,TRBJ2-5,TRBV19,CASSIGLAGEETQYF,TGTGCCAGTAGTATAGGACTAGCGGGAGAAGAGACCCAGTACTTC
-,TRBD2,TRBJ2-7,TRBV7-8,CASSFGGALTEQYF,TGTGCCAGCAGCTTCGGGGGGGCCCTGACCGAGCAGTACTTC
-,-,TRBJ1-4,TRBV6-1,CASSVRPGINEKLFF,TGTGCCAGCAGTGTCAGACCGGGAATTAATGAAAAACTGTTTTTT
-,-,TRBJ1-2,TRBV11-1,CASSHPGWGYTF,TGTGCCAGCAGCCATCCGGGGTGGGGCTACACCTTC
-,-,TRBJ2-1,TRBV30,CAWASYNEQFF,TGTGCCTGGGCGTCCTACAATGAGCAGTTCTTC